This T cell receptor (beta chain) was profiled in a study of blood T cells in healthy people across ages. Together with a sample-barcoded 5' primer, a J-beta primer mix was included in a second PCR lasting 7 to 11 cycles. TCRdb reanalysed the 5' RACE reads using MiXCR and keeps one entry per CDR3 protein. The sample has roughly 1 million distinct CDR3 sequences; approximately 25% are singletons. The CDR3 length is 14 residues. V lost 4 bases and J 1 base, leaving 11 bases between the germline ends. CDR1 and CDR2 from the germline V gene are SGHRS and YFSETQ. This same sample was also taken into another study, of T cells of mothers and their children.

The sequence was collected from a girl aged 2 to 9 in good health. Material for sequencing was blood. The chain employs TRBV5-1 and TRBJ2-5; no definite D call. The CDR3 region has the DNA TGCGCCAGCAGCCCATCGGACCCCCAAGAGACCCAGTACTTC. Residues: CASSPSDPQETQYF.